This TCR beta chain was captured in a study of T cells in Graves' hyperthyroidism and ophthalmopathy. Clinical symptoms, serum thyroxine and TRAb, thyroid ultrasound and orbital computed tomography were used for the diagnoses. CDR1 LNHDA and CDR2 SQIVND come from the germline V gene (reference sequence). With 1 base removed from V and 6 bases from J, the gap between germline ends came to 7 bases. The CDR3 covers 12 residues. Amplification of TCR beta CDR3 regions used RNA as the template. TCR CDR3 regions were first amplified by RT-PCR with HTBI primers. Using its own MiXCR run on the multiplex PCR reads, TCRdb lists one record per CDR3 protein. The repertoire includes around 500,000 distinct CDR3 sequences, about 20% of them detected once, and roughly 49% sits in the top ten.

This TCR derives from a woman in her seventies with Graves' ophthalmopathy. Sequenced: blood. This rearrangement joins TRBV19 to TRBJ2-7; D possibly corresponds to TRBD1 (5 bases). CDR3 bases: TGTGCCAGTAGTATAGTAGGGGCCGAGCAGTACTTC. This encodes CASSIVGAEQYF.